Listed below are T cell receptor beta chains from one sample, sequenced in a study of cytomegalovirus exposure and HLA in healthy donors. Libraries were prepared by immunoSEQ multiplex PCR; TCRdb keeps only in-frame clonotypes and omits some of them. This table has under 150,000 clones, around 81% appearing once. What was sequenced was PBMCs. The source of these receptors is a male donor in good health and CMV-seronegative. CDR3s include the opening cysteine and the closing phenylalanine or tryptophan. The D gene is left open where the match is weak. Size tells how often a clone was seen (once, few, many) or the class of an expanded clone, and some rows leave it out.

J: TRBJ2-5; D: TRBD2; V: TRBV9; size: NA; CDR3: CASSVGLAGGFQETQYF; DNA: TGTGCCAGCAGCGTAGGACTAGCGGGGGGTTTCCAAGAGACCCAGTACTTC
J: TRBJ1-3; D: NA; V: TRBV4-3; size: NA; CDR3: CASSQDSGWDTGNTIYF; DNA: TGCGCCAGCAGCCAAGACTCAGGATGGGACACTGGAAACACCATATATTTT
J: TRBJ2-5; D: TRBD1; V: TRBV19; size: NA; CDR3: CASSRLGGTGRIGETQYF; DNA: TGTGCCAGTAGTAGGTTGGGCGGGACAGGGAGAATTGGGGAGACCCAGTACTTC
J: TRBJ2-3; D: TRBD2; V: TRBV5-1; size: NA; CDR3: CASTNLAGRNPISTDTQYF; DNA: TGCGCCAGCACCAACCTAGCGGGACGAAACCCCATCAGCACAGATACGCAGTATTTT
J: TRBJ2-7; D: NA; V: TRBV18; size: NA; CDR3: CASSPEGQPAGEQYF; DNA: TGTGCCAGCTCACCTGAGGGGCAGCCGGCGGGGGAGCAGTACTTC
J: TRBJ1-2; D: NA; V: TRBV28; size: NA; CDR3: CASSWVAGVRNWYGYTF; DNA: TGTGCCAGCAGTTGGGTGGCAGGGGTGCGAAATTGGTATGGCTACACCTTC
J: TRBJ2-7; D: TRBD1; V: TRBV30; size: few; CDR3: CAWSARGRGLYEQYF; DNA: TGTGCCTGGAGTGCCAGGGGTAGGGGGCTCTACGAGCAGTACTTC
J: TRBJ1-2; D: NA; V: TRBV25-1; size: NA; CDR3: CASSEWDTNYGYTF; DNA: TGTGCCAGCAGTGAATGGGACACCAACTATGGCTACACCTTC
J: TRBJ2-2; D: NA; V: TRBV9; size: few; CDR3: CASSVGGNTGELFF; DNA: TGTGCCAGCAGCGTAGGAGGAAACACCGGGGAGCTGTTTTTT
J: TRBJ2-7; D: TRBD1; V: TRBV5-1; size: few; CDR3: CASKTDRGRYEQYF; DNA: TGCGCCAGCAAAACGGACAGGGGGCGCTACGAGCAGTACTTC
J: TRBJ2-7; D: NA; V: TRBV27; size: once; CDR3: CASSSPLRQAPHEQYF; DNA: TGTGCCAGCAGTTCCCCCCTTAGACAGGCCCCCCACGAGCAGTACTTC
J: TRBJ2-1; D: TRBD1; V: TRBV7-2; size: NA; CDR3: CASSLGDRGLNEQFF; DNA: TGTGCCAGCAGCTTAGGGGACAGGGGGCTCAATGAGCAGTTCTTC
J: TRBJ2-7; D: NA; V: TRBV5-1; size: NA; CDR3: CASSFGGTYEQYF; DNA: TGCGCCAGCAGCTTTGGAGGGACCTACGAGCAGTACTTC
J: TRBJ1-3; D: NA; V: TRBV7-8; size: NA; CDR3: CASSLVQTISGNTIYF; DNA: TGTGCCAGCAGCTTAGTACAGACAATCTCTGGAAACACCATATATTTT
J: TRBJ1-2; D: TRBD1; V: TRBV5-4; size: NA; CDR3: CASSGDRGLGYTF; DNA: TGTGCCAGCAGCGGGGACAGGGGGCTTGGCTACACCTTC
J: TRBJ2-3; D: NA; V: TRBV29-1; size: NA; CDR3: CSVERTGSTDTQYF; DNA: TGCAGCGTTGAAAGAACGGGTAGCACAGATACGCAGTATTTT
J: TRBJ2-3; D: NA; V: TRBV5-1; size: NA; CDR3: CASSPSTDTQYF; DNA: TGCGCCAGCAGTCCTAGCACAGATACGCAGTATTTT
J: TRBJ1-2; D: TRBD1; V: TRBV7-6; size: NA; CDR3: CASSQYGQGAGYGYTF; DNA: TGTGCCAGCAGCCAATATGGACAGGGGGCTGGGTATGGCTACACCTTC
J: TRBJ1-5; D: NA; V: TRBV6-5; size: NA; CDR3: CASSYSGVGNQPQHF; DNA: TGTGCCAGCAGTTACTCAGGAGTTGGGAATCAGCCCCAGCATTTT
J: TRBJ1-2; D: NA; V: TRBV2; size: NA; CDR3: CASSEVYGGGGRGGYTF; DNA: TGTGCCAGCAGTGAAGTTTACGGGGGCGGGGGGCGTGGTGGCTACACCTTC
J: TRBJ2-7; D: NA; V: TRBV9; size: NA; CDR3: CASSVGDYEQYF; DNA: TGTGCCAGCAGCGTGGGCGACTACGAGCAGTACTTC
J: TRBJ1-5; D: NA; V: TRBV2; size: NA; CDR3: CASSVYSSNQPQHF; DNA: TGTGCCAGCAGTGTTTATTCTAGCAATCAGCCCCAGCATTTT
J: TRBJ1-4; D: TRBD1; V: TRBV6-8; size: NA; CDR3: CASSRTGLAEKLFF; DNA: TGTGCCAGCAGCCGGACAGGGTTGGCTGAAAAACTGTTTTTT
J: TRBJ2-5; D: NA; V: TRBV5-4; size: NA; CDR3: CPSSFLTRVQETQYF; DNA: TGTCCCAGCAGCTTCCTCACGAGGGTCCAAGAGACCCAGTACTTC
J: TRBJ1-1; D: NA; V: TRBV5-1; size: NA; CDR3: CASSNLMAGRLGTEAFF; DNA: TGCGCCAGCAGCAACCTGATGGCAGGGCGACTGGGGACTGAAGCTTTCTTT
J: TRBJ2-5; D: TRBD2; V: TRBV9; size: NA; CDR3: CASSPGLAEETQYF; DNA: TGTGCCAGCAGCCCGGGACTAGCGGAAGAGACCCAGTACTTC
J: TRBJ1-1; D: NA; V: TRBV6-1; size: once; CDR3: CASSSGLEPNTEAFF; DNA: TGTGCCAGCAGTTCAGGTCTTGAGCCTAACACTGAAGCTTTCTTT
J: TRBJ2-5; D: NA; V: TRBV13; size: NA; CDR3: CASSNGQTQETQYF; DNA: TGTGCCAGCAGCAACGGACAGACACAAGAGACCCAGTACTTC
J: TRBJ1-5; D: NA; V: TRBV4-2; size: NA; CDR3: CASSQPGQPDQPQHF; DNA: TGTGCCAGCAGCCAGCCCGGACAGCCGGATCAGCCCCAGCATTTT
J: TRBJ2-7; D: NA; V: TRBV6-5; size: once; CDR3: CASSYSMGGREQYF; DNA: TGTGCCAGCAGTTACTCGATGGGGGGTAGAGAGCAGTACTTC
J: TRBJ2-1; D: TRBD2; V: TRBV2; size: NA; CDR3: CASLEASGRGNEQFF; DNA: TGTGCCAGCTTAGAGGCTAGCGGGAGGGGCAATGAGCAGTTCTTC
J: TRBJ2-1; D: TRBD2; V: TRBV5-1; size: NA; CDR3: CASSLAPLLAGGIRLNNEQFF; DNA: TGCGCCAGCAGCTTGGCCCCCCTTTTAGCGGGAGGGATACGGTTGAACAATGAGCAGTTCTTC
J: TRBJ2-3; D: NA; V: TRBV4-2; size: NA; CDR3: CASSHQTRHQDTQYF; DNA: TGTGCCAGCAGCCATCAGACTAGGCATCAAGATACGCAGTATTTT
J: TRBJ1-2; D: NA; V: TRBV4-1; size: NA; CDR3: CASSQADITGGYTF; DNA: TGCGCCAGCAGCCAAGCCGACATTACGGGGGGCTACACCTTC
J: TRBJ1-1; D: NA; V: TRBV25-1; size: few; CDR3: CASIPWVTGGITEAFF; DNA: TGTGCCAGCATCCCATGGGTAACAGGCGGAATTACTGAAGCTTTCTTT
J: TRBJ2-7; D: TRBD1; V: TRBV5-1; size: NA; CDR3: CASSNGDRLYEQYF; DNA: TGCGCCAGCAGCAACGGGGACAGACTCTACGAGCAGTACTTC
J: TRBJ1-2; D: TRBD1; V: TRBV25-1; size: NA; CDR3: CASSESYGTVLSGGYTF; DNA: TGTGCCAGCAGTGAATCCTATGGGACAGTATTATCTGGGGGCTACACCTTC
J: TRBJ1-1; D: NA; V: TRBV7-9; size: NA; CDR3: CASSLRSVNTEAFF; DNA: TGTGCCAGCAGCTTACGTTCAGTGAACACTGAAGCTTTCTTT
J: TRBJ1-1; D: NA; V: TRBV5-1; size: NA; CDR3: CASSYPRGRDTEAFF; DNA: TGCGCCAGCAGCTACCCCCGGGGAAGGGACACTGAAGCTTTCTTT
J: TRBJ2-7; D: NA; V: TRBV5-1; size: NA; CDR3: CASSLATGTYEQYF; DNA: TGCGCCAGCAGCTTGGCGACAGGTACCTACGAGCAGTACTTC
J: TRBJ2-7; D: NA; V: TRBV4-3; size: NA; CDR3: CASSQDSGESYEQYF; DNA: TGCGCCAGCAGCCAAGATTCGGGGGAATCCTACGAGCAGTACTTC
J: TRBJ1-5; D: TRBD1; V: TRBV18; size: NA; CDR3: CASSPSTGGSNQPQHF; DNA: TGTGCCAGCTCACCATCAACAGGGGGTAGCAATCAGCCCCAGCATTTT
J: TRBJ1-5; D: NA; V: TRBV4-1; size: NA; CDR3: CASSQEGPQVSNQPQHF; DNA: TGCGCCAGCAGCCAAGAGGGCCCCCAGGTTTCCAATCAGCCCCAGCATTTT
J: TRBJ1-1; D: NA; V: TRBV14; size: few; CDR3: CASSQAIQGRSFF; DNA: TGTGCCAGCAGCCAAGCCATACAGGGTCGATCTTTCTTT
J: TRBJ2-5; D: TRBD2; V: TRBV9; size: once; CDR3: CASSAIGLAGVHEETQYF; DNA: TGTGCCAGCAGCGCAATTGGACTAGCGGGGGTTCATGAAGAGACCCAGTACTTC
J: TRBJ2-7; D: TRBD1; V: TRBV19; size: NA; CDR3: CASSIGFGQAKGEQYF; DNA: TGTGCCAGTAGTATAGGCTTTGGACAGGCAAAGGGCGAGCAGTACTTC
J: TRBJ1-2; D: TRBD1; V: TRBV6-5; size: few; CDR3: CASSSRVTGRFGYTF; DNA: TGTGCCAGCAGTTCCCGAGTGACAGGGAGATTTGGCTACACCTTC
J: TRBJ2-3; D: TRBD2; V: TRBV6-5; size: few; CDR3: CASSFGLARTDTQYF; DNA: TGTGCCAGCAGTTTCGGACTAGCCAGGACAGATACGCAGTATTTT
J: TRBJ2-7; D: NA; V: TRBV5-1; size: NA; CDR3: CASSLGQSHYEQYF; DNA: TGCGCCAGCAGCTTGGGACAGTCCCACTACGAGCAGTACTTC
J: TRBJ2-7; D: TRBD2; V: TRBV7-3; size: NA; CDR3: CASSLTGGSSPYEQYF; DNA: TGTGCCAGCAGCTTAACAGGCGGGAGCTCACCCTACGAGCAGTACTTC
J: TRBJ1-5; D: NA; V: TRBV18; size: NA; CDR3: CASSLDQQGLLDQPQHF; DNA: TGTGCCAGCTCACTCGACCAACAGGGCCTCCTCGATCAGCCCCAGCATTTT
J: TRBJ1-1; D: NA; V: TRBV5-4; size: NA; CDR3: CASSLGRGRLPEAFF; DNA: TGTGCCAGCAGCTTGGGGCGGGGGCGTTTACCTGAAGCTTTCTTT